This note documents a single T cell receptor beta chain sequence. Its antigen is not identified. Per germline, CDR1 LNHDA and CDR2 SQIVND (reference sequence). V gave up 1 base and J gave up 4 bases, with 17 bases separating them. The CDR3 has 17 residues. This sample was taken from a study of shared clonotypes between healthy human individuals. Study results and limitations: Naive CD4 clonotype sharing across several donors was 4% to 5.5%. Lower generation probabilities were found for non-shared clonotypes than for those shared by all four donors.

Once extracted for a subset, genomic DNA was divided evenly among several immunoSEQ plates. This table comes from immunoSEQ multiplex PCR, and its TCRdb copy is limited to in-frame clones, with some not included. Among 780,000 or so clones listed, roughly 72% were seen once. The receptor was isolated from a woman younger than 45 in good health. Sequencing was performed on memory CD4+ T cells sorted from blood. Specified subset: CD45RA-negative fraction. The J gene is TRBJ1-5, the V gene TRBV19, with D maybe TRBD1 (5 bases). The DNA of the CDR3 is TGTGCCAGTAGTATAGTCGCAGGGAGTTTGGGTAATCAGCCCCAGCATTTT. It codes for CASSIVAGSLGNQPQHF.